This T cell receptor (beta chain) was identified in a study of post-analysis software for immune sequencing data. Study context: Included courses were relapsing-remitting and secondary progressive multiple sclerosis; progressive-relapsing multiple sclerosis was also included.

Built from TCR beta cDNA, the libraries had unique molecular identifiers in them. TCRdb re-called the PCR reads with MiXCR, one entry per CDR3 protein. Among roughly 800,000 distinct CDR3 sequences listed, approximately 30% were seen once. Overall study findings and caveats: By F measure, samples from a shared preparation batch strongly co-clustered. With TRBV5-6, TRBV5-1 and TRBV20-1 included, about 5 TRBV segments were more frequent in patients than in controls.

As concerns this clonotype: The antigen remains undetermined.

This CDR3 is built from 16 residues. Germline V gene lookup returns CDR1 MDHEN and CDR2 SYDVKM. Between the trimmed V and J ends, which lost 5 bases and 0 bases, there was a span of 14 bases. This receptor was obtained from a girl aged 5-17 years with multiple sclerosis. Material: blood. V and J are TRBV28 and TRBJ2-4; D might be TRBD2 (6 bases). The CDR3 DNA reads as TGTGCCAGCAGTCTCCTGGGGGGTCTAGCCAAAAACATTCAGTACTTC. Translating it yields CASSLLGGLAKNIQYF.